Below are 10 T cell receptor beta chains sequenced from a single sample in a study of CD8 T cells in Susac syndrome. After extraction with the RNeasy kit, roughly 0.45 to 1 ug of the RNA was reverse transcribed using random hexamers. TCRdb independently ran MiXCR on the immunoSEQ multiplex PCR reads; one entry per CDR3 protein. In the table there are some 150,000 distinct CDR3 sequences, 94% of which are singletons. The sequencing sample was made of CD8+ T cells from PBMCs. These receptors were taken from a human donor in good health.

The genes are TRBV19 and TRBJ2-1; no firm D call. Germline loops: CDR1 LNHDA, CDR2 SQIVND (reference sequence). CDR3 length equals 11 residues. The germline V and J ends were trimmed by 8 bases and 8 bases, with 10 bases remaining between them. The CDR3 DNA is TGTGCCAGTCGGAAGGACCATGAGCAGTTCTTC. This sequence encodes CASRKDHEQFF.

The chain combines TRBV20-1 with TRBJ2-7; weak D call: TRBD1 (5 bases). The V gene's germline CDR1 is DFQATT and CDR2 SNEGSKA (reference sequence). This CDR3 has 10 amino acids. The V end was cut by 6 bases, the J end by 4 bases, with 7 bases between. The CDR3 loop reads CSARTYEQYF. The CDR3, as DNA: TGCAGTGCAAGGACATACGAGCAGTACTTC.

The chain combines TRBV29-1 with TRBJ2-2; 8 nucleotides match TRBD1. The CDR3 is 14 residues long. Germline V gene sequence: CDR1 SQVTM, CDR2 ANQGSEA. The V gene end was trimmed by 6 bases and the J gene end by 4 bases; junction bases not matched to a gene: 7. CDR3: CSVEQGGGTGELFF. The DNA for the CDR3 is TGCAGCGTGGAACAGGGGGGAGGCACCGGGGAGCTGTTTTTT.

The CDR3 region has the DNA TGTGCCAGCAGCTTAGTCAACACACTACACGAGCAGTACTTC. It specifies CASSLVNTLHEQYF. The chain uses TRBV13 and TRBJ2-7; no reliable D call. This CDR3 is 14 amino acids long. V was trimmed by 1 base and J by 5 bases, leaving 12 bases between them. In germline, CDR1 is PRHDT, CDR2 FYEKMQ (reference sequence).

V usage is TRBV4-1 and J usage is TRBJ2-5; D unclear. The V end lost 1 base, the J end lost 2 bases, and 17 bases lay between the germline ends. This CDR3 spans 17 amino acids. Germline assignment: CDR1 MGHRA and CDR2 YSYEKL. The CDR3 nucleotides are TGCGCCAGCAGCCAAGTCGTCAGAAAACCGCTTCAAGAGACCCAGTACTTC. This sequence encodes CASSQVVRKPLQETQYF.

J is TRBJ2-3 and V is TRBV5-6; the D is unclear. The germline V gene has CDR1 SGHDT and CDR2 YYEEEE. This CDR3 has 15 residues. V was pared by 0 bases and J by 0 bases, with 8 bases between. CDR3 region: CASSLVGASTDTQYF. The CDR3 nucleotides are TGTGCCAGCAGCTTGGTGGGCGCTAGCACAGATACGCAGTATTTT.

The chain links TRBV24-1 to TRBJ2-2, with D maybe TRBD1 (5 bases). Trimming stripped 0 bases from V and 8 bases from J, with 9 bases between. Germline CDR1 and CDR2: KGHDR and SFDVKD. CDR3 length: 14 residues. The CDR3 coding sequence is TGTGCCACCAGTGATTTGCCTGGACAAGGGGAGCTGTTTTTT. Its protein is CATSDLPGQGELFF.

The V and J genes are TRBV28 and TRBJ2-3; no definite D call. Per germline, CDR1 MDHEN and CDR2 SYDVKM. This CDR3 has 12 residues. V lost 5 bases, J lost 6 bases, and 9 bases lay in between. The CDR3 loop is CASSPPPDTQYF. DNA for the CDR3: TGTGCCAGCAGTCCCCCCCCGGATACGCAGTATTTT.

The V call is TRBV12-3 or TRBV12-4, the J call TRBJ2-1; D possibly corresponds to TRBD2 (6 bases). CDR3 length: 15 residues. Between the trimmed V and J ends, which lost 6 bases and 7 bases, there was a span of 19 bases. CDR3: CASSRTYRAGNEQFF. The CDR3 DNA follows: TGTGCCAGCAGCCGGACTTATCGCGCGGGGAATGAGCAGTTCTTC.

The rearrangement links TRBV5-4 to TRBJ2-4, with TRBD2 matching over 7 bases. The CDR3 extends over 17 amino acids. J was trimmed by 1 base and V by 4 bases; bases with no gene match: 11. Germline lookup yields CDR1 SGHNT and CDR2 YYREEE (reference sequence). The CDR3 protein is CASSAGEGIKAKNIQYF. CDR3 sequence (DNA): TGTGCCAGCAGCGCCGGGGAGGGAATAAAGGCCAAAAACATTCAGTACTTC.